This TCR beta chain came from a study of cytomegalovirus exposure and HLA in healthy donors. General observations from the study: Rarity characterized most TCR sequences, yet some public TCRs appeared in many donors. No immune exposure information besides CMV serostatus was available. Within the data, a cluster of highly shared sequence variants was likely a sequencing artifact.

Concerning this clone itself: Its antigen is unidentified.

PCR employed 60 Vbeta and 13 Jbeta primers. Assay: immunoSEQ multiplex PCR; the TCRdb copy retains only in-frame clones and omits some. The sample consists of 160,000 or so clones, roughly 80% of them appearing once. The CDR3 totals 13 residues. CDR1 and CDR2 (germline): SNHLY, FYNNEI. The V end lost 0 bases, the J end lost 15 bases, and 12 bases lay between the germline ends. The rearrangement uses TRBV2 and TRBJ1-6; D is undetermined. The source material was PBMCs. The receptor was derived from a man aged 25-45 years in good health and CMV-seronegative. The CDR3 nucleotides are TGTGCCAGCAGTGAAGCCCACGGGGTGAGCCTCCACTTT. Protein sequence: CASSEAHGVSLHF.